The 15 T cell receptor beta chains in this list originate from one sample, sequenced in a study of blood T cell repertoires in COVID-19. Generated by immunoSEQ multiplex PCR, the TCRdb table keeps only in-frame clones and is missing some. Among fewer than 200,000 clones listed, 70% to 90% were seen once. The source material was peripheral blood. The receptors here all came from a woman between 45 and 60 years old with COVID-19, enrolled during active disease.

This chain connects TRBV4-1 to TRBJ2-7; a possible D gene is TRBD2 (6 bases). Germline V gene sequence: CDR1 MGHRA, CDR2 YSYEKL. V dropped 3 bases and J dropped 0 bases, with 18 bases sitting between them. The CDR3 spans 17 residues. The CDR3 is CASSQEFRDLSSYEQYF. The CDR3, as DNA: TGCGCCAGCAGCCAGGAATTCCGGGACTTGAGCTCCTACGAGCAGTACTTC.

The chain links TRBV11-3 to TRBJ1-6; TRBD1 matches 10 bases. V was clipped by 5 bases and J by 7 bases; unmatched bases: 5. Per germline, CDR1 SGHNT and CDR2 YENEEA. The CDR3 is 15 residues long. The CDR3 spells CASSRPGQGNSPLHF. The CDR3 nucleotides are TGTGCCAGCAGCCGCCCGGGACAGGGGAATTCACCCCTCCACTTT.

The chain has TRBV6-6 and TRBJ1-4; 9 nucleotides align to TRBD1. The V and J ends lost 6 bases and 8 bases, in that order; junction bases with no gene match: 7. This CDR3 comprises 14 residues. Germline assignment: CDR1 MNHNY and CDR2 SVGAGI (reference sequence). The chain's CDR3 is CASRTGQGYEKLFF. DNA of the CDR3: TGTGCCAGCAGAACGGGACAGGGTTACGAAAAACTGTTTTTT.

The rearrangement links TRBV7-9 to TRBJ2-7; TRBD1 aligns across 11 bases. Germline CDR1 is SEHNR and CDR2 is FQNEAQ (reference sequence). V dropped 5 bases and J dropped 2; count of bases not matched to a gene: 2. The CDR3 covers 14 residues. The CDR3 nucleotides read TGTGCCAGCAGCACGGGACAGGGGGCCTACGAGCAGTACTTC. Translated, it gives CASSTGQGAYEQYF.

V is TRBV29-1 and J is TRBJ2-1, with D unresolved. There are 12 residues in the CDR3. V lost 2 bases and J lost 2, with 4 bases in between. CDR1 is SQVTM, CDR2 ANQGSEA, per germline. The CDR3 protein is CSVESTYNEQFF. CDR3 nucleotides: TGCAGCGTTGAATCCACCTACAATGAGCAGTTCTTC.

The V call is TRBV2, the J call TRBJ1-4, with 10 bases fitting TRBD1. The V gene end was trimmed by 5 bases and the J gene end by 2 bases; junction bases not matched to a gene: 11. Germline V CDR1 and CDR2: SNHLY, FYNNEI. This CDR3 spans 18 amino acids. Here the CDR3 DNA reads TGTGCCAGCAGTTTGGGACAGGGGTTACGAGGGACTAATGAAAAACTGTTTTTT. It is translated as CASSLGQGLRGTNEKLFF.

This clone was detected only a few times. The chain recombines TRBV5-1 with TRBJ1-6, with 7 bases matching TRBD1. The CDR3 is 15 amino acids. CDR1 SGHRS and CDR2 YFSETQ come from the germline V gene. Losses at the gene ends were 4 bases for V and 8 bases for J; bases not matched to a gene: 9. The CDR3 region is CASSPWTGKDSPLHF. Here the CDR3 DNA reads TGCGCCAGCAGCCCTTGGACAGGAAAGGATTCACCCCTCCACTTT.

This clone was counted a few times. This sequence joins TRBV30 and TRBJ1-2, with no clear D. The CDR3 covers 12 residues. V lost 3 bases and J 4 bases, leaving 9 bases between the germline ends. CDR1 is GTSNPN, CDR2 SVGIG, per germline (reference sequence). The CDR3 coding sequence is TGTGCCTGGAGCCAGTTAAGCTATGGCTACACCTTC. It encodes CAWSQLSYGYTF.

In its sample, this clone was seen once. The chain couples TRBV3-1 (or the pseudogene TRBV3-2) to TRBJ1-1, with 7 bases that match TRBD1. Germline V CDR1 and CDR2: LGHDT, YNNKEL (reference sequence). The junction had 6 bases not matched to a gene; V was cut back by 5 bases and J by 3 bases. CDR3 length: 14 amino acids. CDR3 nucleotide sequence: TGTGCCAGCAGCGCAACAGGGGCCTACACTGAAGCTTTCTTT. Residues: CASSATGAYTEAFF.

As DNA, the CDR3 is TGTGCCACCAGTGACACTCATAGTACGCAGTATTTT. This encodes CATSDTHSTQYF. The chain uses TRBV24-1 and TRBJ2-3; the D is unclear. CDR3 length: 12 residues. The germline V gene has CDR1 KGHDR and CDR2 SFDVKD. The germline V and J ends were trimmed by 4 bases and 8 bases, with 9 bases remaining between them.

The chain combines TRBV6-5 with TRBJ2-2, with D perhaps matching TRBD1 (6 bases). V was clipped by 7 bases and J by 1 base, with 10 bases between them. CDR3 length equals 14 residues. Germline-derived CDR1 and CDR2 are MNHEY and SVGAGI. The CDR3 DNA sequence: TGTGCCAGCACTCCGGGACAGAACACCGGGGAGCTGTTTTTT. Its protein product is CASTPGQNTGELFF.

CDR3 sequence: CASSQDLGRETQYF. CDR3 bases: TGCGCCAGCAGCCAAGATCTGGGGAGAGAGACCCAGTACTTC. This sequence joins TRBV4-3 and TRBJ2-5; a possible D gene is TRBD2 (5 bases). Deletions cut 0 bases from V and 4 bases from J, with 9 bases between. CDR3 length equals 14 residues. Germline CDR1 reads LGHNA; CDR2 reads YSLEER.

This clone appeared a few times. The chain has TRBV5-1 and TRBJ2-3; D remains ambiguous. Trimming left V 0 bases short and J 0 bases short, with 11 bases between. From germline, CDR1 is SGHRS and CDR2 YFSETQ. The CDR3 sequence is 16 residues long. CDR3 in amino acids: CASSLASFGSTDTQYF. CDR3 DNA sequence: TGCGCCAGCAGCTTGGCCTCCTTCGGGAGCACAGATACGCAGTATTTT.

The genes are TRBV15 and TRBJ1-2; 10 bases agree with TRBD1. Germline values: CDR1 LNHNV, CDR2 YYDKDF (reference sequence). This CDR3 contains 18 residues. J lost 3 bases, V lost 5 bases, and 15 bases had no gene match. This chain's CDR3 is CATSLSSRDRGWDYGYTF. In DNA form, the CDR3 reads TGTGCCACCAGCCTATCTTCGAGGGACAGGGGTTGGGACTATGGCTACACCTTC.

This clone occurred a few times. The CDR3, as DNA: TGCGCCAGCAGTCAATCGGGCCTAAGTACCCTTCGCGAGACCCAGTACTTC. It encodes CASSQSGLSTLRETQYF. The chain combines TRBV23-1 with TRBJ2-5; D unresolved. TRBV23-1 is marked as an open reading frame, function uncertain. Trimming shortened V by 0 bases and J by 5 bases, and 19 bases separated the two germline ends. The CDR3 is made up of 17 amino acids.